This entry concerns a single T cell receptor (beta chain). Clones were read by immunoSEQ multiplex PCR, and TCRdb kept only the in-frame ones, dropping some. The table includes 50,000 or so clones, around 93% detected once. This record comes from a study of T cell changes during pregnancy in multiple sclerosis. V lost 0 bases and J lost 5, with 14 bases in between. The germline V gene encodes CDR1 SGDLS and CDR2 YYNGEE. The length of the CDR3 is 15 residues. This specimen was CD4+ T cells from peripheral blood mononuclear cells, taken after pregnancy. The chain carries TRBV9 and TRBJ1-2; TRBD1 is a possible D gene (5 bases). The receptor was isolated from a female donor with multiple sclerosis, enrolled in a pregnancy study. CDR3 bases: TGTGCCAGCAGCGTAGCTTTGACAGTGACGTATGGCTACACCTTC. It translates to CASSVALTVTYGYTF.